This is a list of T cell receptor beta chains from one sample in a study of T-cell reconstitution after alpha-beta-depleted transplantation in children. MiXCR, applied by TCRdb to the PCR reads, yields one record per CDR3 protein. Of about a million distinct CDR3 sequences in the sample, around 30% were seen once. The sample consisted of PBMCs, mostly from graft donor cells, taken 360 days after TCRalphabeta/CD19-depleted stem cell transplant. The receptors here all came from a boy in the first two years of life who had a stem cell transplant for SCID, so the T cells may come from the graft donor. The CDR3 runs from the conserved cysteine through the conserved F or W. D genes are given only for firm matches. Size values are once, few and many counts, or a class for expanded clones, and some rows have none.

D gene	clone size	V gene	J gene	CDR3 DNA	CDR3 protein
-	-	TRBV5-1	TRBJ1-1	TGCGCCAGCAGCTTATACGACGTAGGACTACCGAACACTGAAGCTTTCTTT	CASSLYDVGLPNTEAFF
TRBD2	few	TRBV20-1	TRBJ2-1	TGCAGTGCCCAGCTAGCGGGGGGGCGTAATGAGCAGTTCTTC	CSAQLAGGRNEQFF
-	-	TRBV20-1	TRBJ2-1	TGCAGTGCGGTAGCCCTACCTTCCTACAATGAGCAGTTCTTC	CSAVALPSYNEQFF
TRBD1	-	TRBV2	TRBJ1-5	TGTGCCAGCAGTGGGGACAGGAGCCATAGCAATCAGCCCCAGCATTTT	CASSGDRSHSNQPQHF
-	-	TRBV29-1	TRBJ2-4	TGCAGCGTTAGGGACGACCGCCGTTGGGCCAAAAACATTCAGTACTTC	CSVRDDRRWAKNIQYF
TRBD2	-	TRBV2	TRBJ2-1	TGTGCCAGCAGTACTCTAGCGGGGGGGAACAATGAGCAGTTCTTC	CASSTLAGGNNEQFF
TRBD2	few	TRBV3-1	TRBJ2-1	TGTGCCAGCAGCCAATTACGGGGGGATGAGCAGTTCTTC	CASSQLRGDEQFF
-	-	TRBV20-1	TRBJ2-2	TGCAGTGTAGCGAGCGCGAACACCGGGGAGCTGTTTTTT	CSVASANTGELFF
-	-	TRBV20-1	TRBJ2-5	TGCAGTGCTAGTATTTCGACAGAGCAAGAGACCCAGTACTTC	CSASISTEQETQYF
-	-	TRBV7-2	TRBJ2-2	TGTGCCAGCAGGGGGGCCGACACCGGGGAGCTGTTTTTT	CASRGADTGELFF
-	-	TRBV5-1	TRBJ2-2	TGCGCCGGCAGCTGGGGGCATACTCTCGGGGAGCTGTTTTTT	CAGSWGHTLGELFF
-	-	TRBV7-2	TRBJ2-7	TGTGCCAGCAGCTTAGCCGTGGGACCGTCCTACGAGCAGTACTTC	CASSLAVGPSYEQYF
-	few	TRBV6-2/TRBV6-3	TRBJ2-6	TGTGCCAGCAGACACACTCTGTACAGGGATACGTCCGGGGCCAACGTCCTGACTTTC	CASRHTLYRDTSGANVLTF
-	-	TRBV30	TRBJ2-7	TGTGCCTGGAGTAGAGACATAGCCTACGAGCAGTACTTC	CAWSRDIAYEQYF
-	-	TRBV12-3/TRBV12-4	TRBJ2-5	TGTGCCAGTACCAGTAAAAACCAAGAGACCCAGTACTTC	CASTSKNQETQYF
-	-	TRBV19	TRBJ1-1	TGTGCCAGTAGTATCGACGGCCTAACAACTTTGAACACTGAAGCTTTCTTT	CASSIDGLTTLNTEAFF
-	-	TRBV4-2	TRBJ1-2	TGTGCCAGCAGCCAAGATGGGACCGAAGGGCGGGGTGGCTACACCTTC	CASSQDGTEGRGGYTF
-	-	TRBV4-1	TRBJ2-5	TGCGCCAGCAGCCAAGAAAGCGGAGAGACCCAGTACTTC	CASSQESGETQYF
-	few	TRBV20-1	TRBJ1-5	TGCAGTGCTAGTGCGGGGTTCAATCAGCCCCAGCATTTT	CSASAGFNQPQHF
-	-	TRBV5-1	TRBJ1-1	TGCGCCAGCAGCTTGGGGTCTCCGAACACTGAAGCTTTCTTT	CASSLGSPNTEAFF